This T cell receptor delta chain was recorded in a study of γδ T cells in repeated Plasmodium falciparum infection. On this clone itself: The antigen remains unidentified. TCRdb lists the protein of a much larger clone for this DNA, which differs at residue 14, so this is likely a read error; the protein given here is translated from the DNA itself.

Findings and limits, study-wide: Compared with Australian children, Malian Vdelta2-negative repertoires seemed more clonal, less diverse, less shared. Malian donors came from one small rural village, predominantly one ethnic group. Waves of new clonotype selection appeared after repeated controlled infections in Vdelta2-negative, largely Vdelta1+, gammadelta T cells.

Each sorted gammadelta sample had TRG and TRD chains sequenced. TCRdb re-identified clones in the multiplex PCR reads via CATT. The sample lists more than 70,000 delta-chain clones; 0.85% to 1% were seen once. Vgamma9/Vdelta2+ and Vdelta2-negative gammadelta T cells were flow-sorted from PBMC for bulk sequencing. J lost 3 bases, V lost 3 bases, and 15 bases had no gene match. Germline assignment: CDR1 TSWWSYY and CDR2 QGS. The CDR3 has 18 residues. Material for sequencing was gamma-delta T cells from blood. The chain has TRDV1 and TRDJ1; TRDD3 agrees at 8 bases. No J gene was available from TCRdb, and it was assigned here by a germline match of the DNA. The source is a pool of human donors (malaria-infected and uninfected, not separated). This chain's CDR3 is CALGDPGDWGLSSDKLIF. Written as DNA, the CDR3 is TGTGCTCTTGGGGACCCGGGGGACTGGGGGCTATCCTCCGATAAACTCATCTTT.